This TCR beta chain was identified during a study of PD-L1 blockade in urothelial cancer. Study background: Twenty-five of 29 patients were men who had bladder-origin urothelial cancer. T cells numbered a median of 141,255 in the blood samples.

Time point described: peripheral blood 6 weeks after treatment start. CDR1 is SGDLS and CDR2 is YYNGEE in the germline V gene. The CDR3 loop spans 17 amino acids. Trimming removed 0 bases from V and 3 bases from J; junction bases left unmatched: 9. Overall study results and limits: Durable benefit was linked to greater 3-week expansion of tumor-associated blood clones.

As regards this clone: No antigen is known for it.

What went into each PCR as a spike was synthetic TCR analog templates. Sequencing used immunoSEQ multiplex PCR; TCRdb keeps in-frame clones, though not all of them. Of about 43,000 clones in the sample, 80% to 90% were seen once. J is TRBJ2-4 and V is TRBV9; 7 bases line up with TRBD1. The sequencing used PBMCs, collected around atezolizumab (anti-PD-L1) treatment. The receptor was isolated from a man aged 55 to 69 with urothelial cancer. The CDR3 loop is CASSVVEGGIVKNIQYF. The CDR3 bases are TGTGCCAGCAGCGTAGTAGAAGGGGGCATCGTCAAAAACATTCAGTACTTC.